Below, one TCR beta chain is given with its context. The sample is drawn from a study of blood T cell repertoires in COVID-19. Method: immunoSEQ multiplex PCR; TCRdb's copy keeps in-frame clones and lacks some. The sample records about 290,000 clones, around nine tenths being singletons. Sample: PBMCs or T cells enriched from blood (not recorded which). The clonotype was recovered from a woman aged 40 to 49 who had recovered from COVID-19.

The CDR3 sequence is CASTSDRVDTGELFF. The CDR3, as DNA: TGCGCCAGCACCTCAGACAGGGTGGACACCGGGGAGCTGTTTTTT. V usage is TRBV5-1 and J usage is TRBJ2-2, with 7 nucleotides matching TRBD1. J lost 3 bases, V lost 6 bases, and 8 bases had no gene match. Per germline, CDR1 SGHRS and CDR2 YFSETQ. The CDR3 extends over 15 amino acids.